A single T cell receptor (beta chain) is shown here with its context. These data belong to a study of blood T cell repertoires in COVID-19. V was clipped by 5 bases and J by 2 bases; unmatched bases: 14. This CDR3 has 17 residues. CDR1 is SEHNR, CDR2 FQNEAQ, per germline (reference sequence). Clones were sequenced by immunoSEQ multiplex PCR, and TCRdb holds only the in-frame ones, with some missing. The data show some 350,000 clones, roughly 84% seen once. Two negative PCRs, clearance, or symptom resolution had been documented for recovered Cohort 3 donors. Sequencing used PBMCs or T cells enriched from blood (not recorded which). The TCR was taken from a woman aged 25 to 39 who had recovered from COVID-19. V and J are TRBV7-9 and TRBJ2-7; 8 bases line up with TRBD2. CDR3 region: CASSPGESGGNPYEQYF. The DNA for the CDR3 is TGTGCCAGCAGCCCAGGGGAAAGCGGGGGCAATCCCTACGAGCAGTACTTC. Filled out from reference TRBV7-9 and TRBJ2-7, the complete variable domain reads DTGVSQNPRHKITKRGQNVTFRCDPISEHNRLYWYRQTLGQGPEFLTYFQNEAQLEKSRLLSDRFSAERPKGSFSTLEIQRTEQGDSAMYLCASSPGESGGNPYEQYFGPGTRLTVT.